These 5 T cell receptor beta chains came from one sample sequenced in a study of beta chain features in type 1 diabetes. Study-wide points: Moderate but significant shortening of TCRB CDR3s was recorded in all four CD4+ subsets from Type 1 diabetes patients.

Sequencing targeted expressed TCRB transcripts, as all isolated RNA had been reverse transcribed. Profiling relied on immunoSEQ multiplex PCR, and the TCRdb table lists in-frame clones only, not all of them. The table shows 150,000 to 170,000 clones, with 10% occurring only once. Antigens of these TCRs are unknown. The sample was central memory CD4+ T cells from blood. The receptor source for this set is a man younger than 45 with type 1 diabetes.

Remarks on this clone: This same CDR3 is encoded by further DNA sequences in the sample. This chain connects TRBV10-3 to TRBJ2-7; maybe TRBD1 (6 bases). CDR1 and CDR2 from the germline V gene are ENHRY and SYGVKD. The ends were cut back, 4 bases at V and 0 bases at J, with 7 bases in the middle. The CDR3 runs to 13 residues. The CDR3 DNA sequence: TGTGCCATCAGTGGGACAGACTCCTACGAGCAGTACTTC. Amino acids: CAISGTDSYEQYF.

The chain carries TRBV5-1 and TRBJ2-1; the match to TRBD2 covers 9 bases. This CDR3 is 17 amino acids long. V lost 0 bases to trimming and J lost 6 bases; unmatched junction nucleotides: 10. Germline values: CDR1 SGHRS, CDR2 YFSETQ. The CDR3 reads CASSLGVRAGGGNEQFF. DNA for the CDR3: TGCGCCAGCAGCTTGGGGGTTAGAGCGGGAGGAGGCAATGAGCAGTTCTTC.

This chain joins TRBV30 and TRBJ1-2; 10 nucleotides agree with TRBD1. Trimming removed 7 bases from V and 4 bases from J; junction bases left unmatched: 12. CDR1 GTSNPN and CDR2 SVGIG come from the germline V gene (reference sequence). CDR3 length equals 15 residues. The CDR3 bases are TGTGCCTCGAACGAAGGGGGACAGGGGACCTATGGCTACACCTTC. Protein sequence: CASNEGGQGTYGYTF.

This clone was seen only a few times. The chain couples TRBV5-4 to TRBJ2-2, with 7 bases identical to TRBD1. The CDR3 runs to 15 residues. CDR1 is SGHNT, CDR2 YYREEE, per germline (reference sequence). With 3 bases clipped from V and 2 bases from J, the junction kept 4 bases outside the gene matches. CDR3 sequence reads: CASSSTGKNTGELFF. The CDR3 region has the DNA TGTGCCAGCAGCTCGACAGGGAAAAACACCGGGGAGCTGTTTTTT.

This chain connects TRBV7-2 to TRBJ2-5, with TRBD1 matching 8 bases. Germline V gives CDR1 SGHTA, CDR2 FQGNSA. CDR3 length: 13 residues. J lost 5 bases, V lost 5 bases, and 4 bases had no gene match. The CDR3 bases are TGTGCCAGCAGCACGACAGGGGTGGAGACCCAGTACTTC. Encoded protein: CASSTTGVETQYF.